The source of this T cell receptor beta chain is a study of beta chain features in type 1 diabetes. Sequenced material consisted of expressed TCRB transcripts (all of the isolated RNA was reverse transcribed). Repertoires were generated with immunoSEQ multiplex PCR, while TCRdb's copy carries only in-frame clones and drops some. In the table there are about 52,000 clones, approximately 45% of which are singletons. On this clone: Its antigen is not known.

Findings of the study overall: Shortening that was moderate but significant affected the TCRB CDR3s of Type 1 diabetes patients in all four CD4+ subsets.

With 5 bases clipped from V and 5 bases from J, the junction kept 4 bases outside the gene matches. Germline V gives CDR1 SGHAT, CDR2 FQNNGV. The length of the CDR3 is 14 residues. This TCR was recovered from a man aged 25 to 45 with type 1 diabetes. The rearrangement joins TRBV11-2 to TRBJ2-1, with 9 bases matching TRBD2. The material sequenced was Tregs from blood. In nucleotides, the CDR3 is TGTGCCAGCAGCCGGACTAGCGAAGACAATGAGCAGTTCTTC. It codes for CASSRTSEDNEQFF.